The 4 T cell receptor beta chains presented below share a single source sample, sequenced in a study of glioma-infiltrating T cells after dendritic cell vaccination. Some clones are missing from TCRdb's copy, which holds only in-frame ones; the method was immunoSEQ multiplex PCR. The data show about 87,000 clones, with roughly 90% seen just once and about 3.2% held by the top ten. This specimen consisted of blood, obtained before dendritic cell vaccination. These receptor sequences come from a human donor with glioblastoma.

V and J are TRBV4-2 and TRBJ2-1; the D is unclear. The V gene lost 0 bases and the J gene lost 7 bases, with 10 bases spanning the gap. Germline loops: CDR1 LGHNA, CDR2 YNFKEQ. The CDR3 has 14 residues. CDR3 sequence reads: CASSQDQVTNEQFF. The CDR3 region has the DNA TGTGCCAGCAGCCAAGATCAGGTGACAAATGAGCAGTTCTTC.

This clone was observed once. DNA of the CDR3: TGTGCCAGCCAAGGGGCGACTAGCGGGACCTACAATGAGCAGTTCTTC. Translating gives CASQGATSGTYNEQFF. This chain links TRBV5-4 with TRBJ2-1; the match to TRBD2 covers 11 bases. CDR3 length: 16 residues. Germline trimming cut 7 bases from V and 2 bases from J; bases unmatched to any gene: 8. The germline V gene encodes CDR1 SGHNT and CDR2 YYREEE (reference sequence).

This chain links TRBV6-5 with TRBJ2-7; TRBD2 aligns across 12 bases. Germline V gene sequence: CDR1 MNHEY, CDR2 SVGAGI. J was trimmed by 7 bases and V by 7 bases; bases with no gene match: 2. The CDR3 runs 12 residues. The CDR3 protein is CASTGLAGEQYF. Here the CDR3 DNA reads TGTGCCAGCACCGGACTAGCGGGAGAGCAGTACTTC.

The rearrangement uses TRBV6-6 and TRBJ1-4; 7 bases agree with TRBD1. Looked up from germline, CDR1 is MNHNY and CDR2 is SVGAGI (reference sequence). The junction had 9 bases not matched to a gene; V was cut back by 6 bases and J by 5 bases. This CDR3 has 15 residues. CDR3 nucleotides: TGTGCCAGCAGCCGCGGACAGGCTCAAAATGAAAAACTGTTTTTT. Its translation: CASSRGQAQNEKLFF.